The clone carrying this T cell receptor beta chain was seen a few times. No antigen is known for it. PCR was performed a second time for 7 to 11 cycles using a sample-barcoded 5' primer and a J-beta primer mix. The template-switch adaptor was a 5' adaptor with 12 random nucleotides. It tagged each cDNA molecule. TCRdb reprocessed the 5' RACE reads via MiXCR and lists one record per CDR3 protein. The sample carries around 520,000 distinct CDR3 sequences, about 27% recorded once. The trim removed 3 bases at V and 0 bases at J, leaving 6 bases unmatched. The CDR3 loop spans 16 amino acids. The data are from a study of blood T cells in healthy people across ages. Study findings and constraints: Unsorted PBMC material precluded a definitive naive versus antigen-experienced comparison.

This same sample was also taken into another study, of T cells of mothers and their children.

The clonotype was recovered from a boy between 2 and 10 years old in good health. The sequenced sample was blood. The J gene is TRBJ2-3, the V gene TRBV12-3 or TRBV12-4; 7 nucleotides match TRBD1. In DNA form, the CDR3 reads TGTGCCAGCAGTTTGGGCAGGGGGTGGAGCACAGATACGCAGTATTTT. This sequence encodes CASSLGRGWSTDTQYF.